This T cell receptor (beta chain) was obtained from a study of cytomegalovirus exposure and HLA in healthy donors. Turning to the study itself: Genetic ancestry analysis placed over 65% of the 398 donors that were genotyped in the Caucasian-associated cluster.

Use of 60 Vbeta and 13 Jbeta primers characterized the PCR. The method was immunoSEQ multiplex PCR; TCRdb's version includes in-frame clones alone and lacks a portion of them. The table includes roughly 170,000 clones, about four fifths detected once. Concerning this clone: Its matching antigen is unknown.

Healthy bone marrow donors made up the donor group. J lost 6 bases, V lost 1 base, and 4 bases had no gene match. The CDR3 is 14 residues long. Per germline, CDR1 SGHTA and CDR2 FQGNSA. Study-wide findings and caveats: The likely explanation for a cluster of highly shared sequence variants was sequencing artifact. Cytomegalovirus association was assigned to approximately 180 TCR beta chains.

The receptor comes from a young man in good health and CMV-seropositive. The V and J genes are TRBV7-2 and TRBJ2-5, with TRBD2 matching 8 bases. The sample was PBMCs. The CDR3 DNA reads TGTGCCAGCAGCTTAGGGGGCGGGAGGAAGACCCAGTACTTC. This gives the protein CASSLGGGRKTQYF.